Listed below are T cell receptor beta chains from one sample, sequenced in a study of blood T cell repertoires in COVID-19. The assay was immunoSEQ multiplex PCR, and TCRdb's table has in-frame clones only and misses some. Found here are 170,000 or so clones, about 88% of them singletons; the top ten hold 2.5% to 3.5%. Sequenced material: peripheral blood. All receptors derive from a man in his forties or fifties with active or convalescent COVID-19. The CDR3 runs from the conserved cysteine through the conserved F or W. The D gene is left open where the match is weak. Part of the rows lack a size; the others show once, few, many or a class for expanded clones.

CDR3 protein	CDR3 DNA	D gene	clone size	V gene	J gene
CASSSSTSGNTIYF	TGTGCCAGCAGTTCCTCGACTTCTGGAAACACCATATATTTT	NA	NA	TRBV6-5	TRBJ1-3
CASSLGAAHTDTQYF	TGTGCCAGCAGCTTGGGGGCCGCCCACACAGATACGCAGTATTTT	NA	NA	TRBV5-5	TRBJ2-3
CASNAERNTEAFF	TGTGCCAGCAATGCGGAACGGAACACTGAAGCTTTCTTT	NA	once	TRBV6-5	TRBJ1-1
CASSIFGGLGSLSNEQYF	TGTGCCAGTAGTATTTTCGGGGGGTTGGGATCACTCTCGAACGAGCAGTACTTC	TRBD2	NA	TRBV19	TRBJ2-7
CATSGGAGDSPLHF	TGTGCCACCAGCGGGGGGGCAGGGGATTCACCCCTCCACTTT	NA	few	TRBV15	TRBJ1-6
CASSPPLALNTEAFF	TGTGCCAGCAGCCCTCCATTAGCCCTGAACACTGAAGCTTTCTTT	NA	NA	TRBV11-1	TRBJ1-1
CAWSDGGRVSSNQPQHF	TGTGCCTGGAGTGACGGAGGGAGGGTATCGAGCAATCAGCCCCAGCATTTT	NA	NA	TRBV30	TRBJ1-5
CASSPRADTQYF	TGTGCCAGCAGCCCCCGAGCTGATACGCAGTATTTT	NA	NA	TRBV3-1/TRBV3-2	TRBJ2-3
CASSSPGQGDSNQPQHF	TGTGCCAGCAGTTCACCGGGACAGGGTGATAGCAATCAGCCCCAGCATTTT	TRBD1	few	TRBV28	TRBJ1-5
CASRGDRDDEQFF	TGTGCCAGTAGGGGGGACAGGGACGATGAGCAGTTCTTC	TRBD1	NA	TRBV19	TRBJ2-1
CASSPTATNEKLFF	TGCGCCAGCAGCCCGACAGCAACTAATGAAAAACTGTTTTTT	NA	NA	TRBV5-1	TRBJ1-4
CASSESPQGNTEAFF	TGCGCCAGCAGTGAGTCCCCTCAGGGGAACACTGAAGCTTTCTTT	NA	NA	TRBV10-1	TRBJ1-1
CAWSAPDRGGSPLHF	TGTGCCTGGAGTGCCCCGGACAGGGGAGGCTCACCCCTCCACTTT	TRBD1	few	TRBV30	TRBJ1-6
CASSLGRQSNSPLHF	TGTGCCAGCAGCTTAGGGAGGCAGTCCAATTCACCCCTCCACTTT	NA	NA	TRBV13	TRBJ1-6
CASRTASGTEAFF	TGTGCCAGCCGGACAGCTTCGGGCACTGAAGCTTTCTTT	NA	once	TRBV15	TRBJ1-1
CASSPRSGQDLQETQYF	TGTGCCAGCAGCCCTCGATCCGGACAGGACCTACAAGAGACCCAGTACTTC	TRBD1	NA	TRBV11-3	TRBJ2-5
CSVTSGGAFNEQFF	TGCAGCGTGACTAGCGGGGGGGCGTTTAATGAGCAGTTCTTC	TRBD2	NA	TRBV29-1	TRBJ2-1
CASSRAGNTEAFF	TGTGCCAGCTCACGAGCAGGGAACACTGAAGCTTTCTTT	NA	NA	TRBV18	TRBJ1-1
CASSLGGGAQNIQYF	TGCGCCAGCAGCTTGGGCGGGGGGGCCCAAAACATTCAGTACTTC	TRBD2	NA	TRBV5-1	TRBJ2-4
CASSSSQGNTEAFF	TGCGCCAGCAGCTCCTCACAGGGGAACACTGAAGCTTTCTTT	NA	NA	TRBV5-1	TRBJ1-1
CAWISGVIPNSPLHF	TGTGCCTGGATTAGTGGAGTTATCCCAAATTCACCCCTCCACTTT	NA	NA	TRBV30	TRBJ1-6
CASSDLQGRNSPLHF	TGTGCCAGCAGTGACTTGCAGGGAAGAAATTCACCCCTCCACTTT	NA	NA	TRBV2	TRBJ1-6
CASSLRQVTDTQYF	TGTGCCAGCAGCCTAAGACAGGTCACAGATACGCAGTATTTT	NA	NA	TRBV9	TRBJ2-3
CASITAAGGRDTQYF	TGTGCCAGCATCACCGCAGCGGGGGGGCGGGATACGCAGTATTTT	TRBD2	NA	TRBV6-5	TRBJ2-3